The 18 T cell receptor beta chains presented below share a single source sample, sequenced in a study of CD8+ T cells in alopecia areata. Investigators isolated RNA and reverse transcribed it into cDNA to act as the sequencing template. This table comes from immunoSEQ multiplex PCR, and its TCRdb copy is limited to in-frame clones, with some not included. This table holds approximately 210,000 clones, more than 55% found once. As to treatment: oral pan-JAK inhibitor, 5-10 mg twice daily. The material sequenced was CD4+ T cells sorted from blood, taken at approximately week 42, from a patient treated with tofacitinib. These receptors came from a human donor with alopecia areata.

The rearrangement joins TRBV4-2 to TRBJ1-6, with D unresolved. V shed 0 bases and J shed 6 bases, with 12 bases lying between them. The CDR3 sequence is 16 residues long. CDR1 and CDR2 (germline): LGHNA, YNFKEQ. CDR3 bases: TGTGCCAGCAGCCAAGATCGAGGACTGATTAATTCACCCCTCCACTTT. As protein: CASSQDRGLINSPLHF.

The rearrangement links TRBV18 to TRBJ1-1, with D possibly TRBD1 on 5 matching bases. This CDR3 is 14 amino acids long. Germline V CDR1 and CDR2: KGHSH, LQKENI. Trimming took off 6 bases at V and 0 bases at J, with 11 bases between the two ends. The CDR3 DNA sequence: TGTGCCAGCTCTCCCGGACATATGAACACTGAAGCTTTCTTT. Its translation: CASSPGHMNTEAFF.

This clone was found a few times. The chain links TRBV6-5 to TRBJ1-6, with 7 positions matching TRBD1. Germline V gene sequence: CDR1 MNHEY, CDR2 SVGAGI. The CDR3 runs 15 residues. After removal of 6 bases from V and 14 bases from J, the junction contained 16 bases not matched to a gene. This CDR3 is CASSTGTVGQGALHF. CDR3 bases: TGTGCCAGCAGCACAGGGACAGTGGGGCAAGGGGCCCTCCACTTT.

The CDR3 protein is CAWMMANYNEQFF. DNA for the CDR3: TGTGCCTGGATGATGGCCAACTACAATGAGCAGTTCTTC. The V and J genes are TRBV30 and TRBJ2-1; no reliable D call. With 4 bases removed from V and 3 bases from J, the gap between germline ends came to 10 bases. From germline, CDR1 is GTSNPN and CDR2 SVGIG (reference sequence). This CDR3 is built from 13 residues.

This chain links TRBV30 with TRBJ1-6; D uncertain. The CDR3 runs 13 residues. Germline V CDR1 and CDR2: GTSNPN, SVGIG (reference sequence). Trimming cost V 1 base and J 13 bases, with 14 bases left between them. The CDR3, as DNA: TGTGCCTGGAGTGACGGGCCCTCGATGCCCCTCCACTTT. Its translation: CAWSDGPSMPLHF. Drawing the rest from reference TRBV30 and TRBJ1-6, the complete variable domain is SQTIHQWPATLVQPVGSPLSLECTVEGTSNPNLYWYRQAAGRGLQLLFYSVGIGQISSEVPQNLSASRPQDRQFILSSKKLLLSDSGFYLCAWSDGPSMPLHFGNGTRLTVT.

The chain carries TRBV19 and TRBJ1-5; no reliable D call. Trimming took off 2 bases at V and 2 bases at J, with 7 bases between the two ends. CDR3 length equals 14 residues. The germline V gene has CDR1 LNHDA and CDR2 SQIVND (reference sequence). For the CDR3, the DNA is TGTGCCAGTAGTATATCGGTGGGCAATCAGCCCCAGCATTTT. Its protein is CASSISVGNQPQHF.

The rearrangement joins TRBV30 to TRBJ2-4; D assignment may be TRBD1 or TRBD2 (6 bases each). Trimming cost V 0 bases and J 3 bases, with 9 bases left between them. Germline-derived CDR1 and CDR2 are GTSNPN and SVGIG (reference sequence). There are 14 residues in the CDR3. The CDR3 protein is CAWSVGGGKNIQYF. DNA for the CDR3: TGTGCCTGGAGTGTAGGGGGAGGCAAAAACATTCAGTACTTC.

In this sample, this clone turned up a few times. The chain's CDR3 is CASARDRAQETQYF. The CDR3 bases are TGTGCCAGCGCTAGGGACAGGGCCCAAGAGACCCAGTACTTC. The chain joins TRBV11-3 to TRBJ2-5; 9 bases map to TRBD1. V trimming: 8 bases; J trimming: 1 base; junction bases outside the gene matches: 5. Germline V gives CDR1 SGHNT, CDR2 YENEEA. The CDR3 is 14 residues long.

This rearrangement joins TRBV19 to TRBJ1-1; D uncertain. Germline values: CDR1 LNHDA, CDR2 SQIVND (reference sequence). The CDR3 extends over 14 amino acids. Trimming cost V 3 bases and J 4 bases, with 12 bases left between them. CDR3: CASSIMEGSTEAFF. The CDR3 nucleotides are TGTGCCAGTAGTATTATGGAGGGTAGCACTGAAGCTTTCTTT.

This clone has just one count. The chain recombines TRBV7-2 with TRBJ2-1; D unclear. Germline CDR1 SGHTA, CDR2 FQGNSA. This CDR3 region has 15 residues. The V end lost 1 base, the J end lost 6 bases, and 13 bases lay between the germline ends. The CDR3 region has the DNA TGTGCCAGCAGCTTAGGGCCAAGGGCCTTCAATGAGCAGTTCTTC. This codes for CASSLGPRAFNEQFF.

J is TRBJ1-5 and V is TRBV29-1; D is ambiguous. Trimming took 4 bases from V and 7 from J, leaving 11 bases between them. This CDR3 region has 12 residues. Germline CDR1 is SQVTM and CDR2 is ANQGSEA. The CDR3 nucleotides are TGCAGCGTTGGAGCAGCGGGGCAGCCCCAGCATTTT. Translated: CSVGAAGQPQHF. Looking up the rest from reference TRBV29-1 and TRBJ1-5 gives the full variable domain: SAVISQKPSRDICQRGTSLTIQCQVDSQVTMMFWYRQQPGQSLTLIATANQGSEATYESGFVIDKFPISRPNLTFSTLTVSNMSPEDSSIYLCSVGAAGQPQHFGDGTRLSIL.

The V gene is TRBV27, the J gene TRBJ2-1, with TRBD1 as a possible D gene (6 bases). V shed 1 base and J shed 5 bases, with 9 bases lying between them. CDR1 is MNHEY and CDR2 is SMNVEV in the germline V gene (reference sequence). The length of the CDR3 is 14 residues. Here the CDR3 DNA reads TGTGCCAGCAGTTTATATAGGACAGACAATGAGCAGTTCTTC. Its translation: CASSLYRTDNEQFF.

The rearrangement links TRBV19 to TRBJ1-5; D remains unclear. V lost 2 bases and J lost 3, with 8 bases in between. The CDR3 consists of 14 residues. Germline V gene data show CDR1 as LNHDA and CDR2 as SQIVND (reference sequence). The CDR3 bases are TGTGCCAGTAGTATAATGGGTATCAATCAGCCCCAGCATTTT. It codes for CASSIMGINQPQHF.

The chain joins TRBV27 to TRBJ1-5; no clear D gene. V was cut by 4 bases and J by 5 bases, with 9 bases left in between. The CDR3 sequence is 13 residues long. The germline gives CDR1 MNHEY, CDR2 SMNVEV (reference sequence). The CDR3 nucleotides are TGTGCCAGCAGTTCGTCCAGATATCAGCCCCAGCATTTT. This gives the protein CASSSSRYQPQHF.

The V call is TRBV11-2, the J call TRBJ1-2; TRBD1 aligns across 9 bases. CDR3 length: 17 amino acids. V shed 5 bases, J shed 5 bases, and the junction held 15 bases outside the gene matches. Per the germline V gene, CDR1 is SGHAT and CDR2 is FQNNGV. CDR3 nucleotides: TGTGCCAGCAGCCCACACGATCTTGGACAGGGGAGGTATGGCTACACCTTC. Its translation is CASSPHDLGQGRYGYTF.

V usage is TRBV29-1 and J usage is TRBJ2-6, with a weak D call TRBD1 (6 bases). The CDR3 totals 15 residues. Germline V lookup: CDR1 SQVTM, CDR2 ANQGSEA. V lost 6 bases, J lost 0 bases, and 12 bases lay in between. The CDR3 here is CSVGQLSSGANVLTF. As DNA, the CDR3 is TGCAGCGTCGGACAGCTGAGCTCTGGGGCCAACGTCCTGACTTTC.

This clone came up many times. The chain joins TRBV19 to TRBJ1-2; no clear D. CDR1 LNHDA and CDR2 SQIVND come from the germline V gene (reference sequence). CDR3 length: 14 residues. V was cut by 6 bases and J by 8 bases, with 19 bases left in between. CDR3 protein: CASSRRLGVGGYTF. DNA for the CDR3: TGTGCCAGTAGCCGGCGGCTGGGAGTTGGGGGCTACACCTTC.

This clone was recorded a few times. V usage is TRBV6-5 and J usage is TRBJ2-3, with D tentatively TRBD1 (6 bases). This CDR3 is 15 amino acids long. V lost 0 bases and J lost 2, with 9 bases in between. The germline V gene encodes CDR1 MNHEY and CDR2 SVGAGI. CDR3 in amino acids: CASSYSGAATDTQYF. The CDR3 bases are TGTGCCAGCAGTTACTCGGGGGCCGCCACAGATACGCAGTATTTT.